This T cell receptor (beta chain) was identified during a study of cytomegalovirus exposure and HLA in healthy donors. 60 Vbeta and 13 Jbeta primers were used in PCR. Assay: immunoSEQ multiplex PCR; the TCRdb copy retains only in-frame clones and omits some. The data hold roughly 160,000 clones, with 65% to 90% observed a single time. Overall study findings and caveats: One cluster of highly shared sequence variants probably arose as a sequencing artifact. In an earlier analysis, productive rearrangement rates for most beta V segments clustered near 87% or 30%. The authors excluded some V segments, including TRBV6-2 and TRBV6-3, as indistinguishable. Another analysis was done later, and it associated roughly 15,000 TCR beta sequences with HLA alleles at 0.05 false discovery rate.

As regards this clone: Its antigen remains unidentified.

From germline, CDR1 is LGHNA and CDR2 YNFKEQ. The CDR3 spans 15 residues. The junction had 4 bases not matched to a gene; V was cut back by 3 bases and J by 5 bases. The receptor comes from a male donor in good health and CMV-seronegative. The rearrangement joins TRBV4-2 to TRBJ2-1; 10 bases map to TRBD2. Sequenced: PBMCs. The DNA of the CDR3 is TGTGCCAGCAGCCATAGCGGGGGGACTGACAATGAGCAGTTCTTC. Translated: CASSHSGGTDNEQFF.